These T cell receptor beta chains were read from a single sample in a study of brain T cells in children with intractable seizures. Data came from immunoSEQ multiplex PCR; TCRdb stores just in-frame clones and leaves some out. The table lists about 350,000 clones, about 94% of them singletons, with under 7% in the top ten. The sample here was peripheral blood, taken roughly 5 months after surgery. Every receptor here comes from a boy under two years old with tuberous sclerosis and intractable seizures. CDR3s include the opening cysteine and the closing phenylalanine or tryptophan. The D gene is left open where the match is weak. Clone sizes are given selectively: once, few, many, or a class where the clone is expanded.

J gene: TRBJ2-1; D gene: TRBD2; V gene: TRBV30; clone size: .; CDR3 protein: CAWSVLGLADSYNEQFF; CDR3 DNA: TGTGCCTGGAGTGTACTGGGGCTAGCGGACTCCTACAATGAGCAGTTCTTC
J gene: TRBJ1-1; D gene: .; V gene: TRBV19; clone size: .; CDR3 protein: CASSIGRGGAEAFF; CDR3 DNA: TGTGCCAGTAGTATAGGCAGGGGAGGCGCTGAAGCTTTCTTT
J gene: TRBJ2-1; D gene: .; V gene: TRBV4-2; clone size: .; CDR3 protein: CASSRGPDPSYNEQFF; CDR3 DNA: TGTGCCAGCAGCCGAGGACCGGACCCCTCCTACAATGAGCAGTTCTTC
J gene: TRBJ2-1; D gene: .; V gene: TRBV5-1; clone size: .; CDR3 protein: CASSLAEPRPLIPHNEQFF; CDR3 DNA: TGCGCCAGCAGCTTGGCCGAGCCCAGACCTTTAATTCCCCACAATGAGCAGTTCTTC
J gene: TRBJ2-3; D gene: .; V gene: TRBV7-8; clone size: .; CDR3 protein: CASSLKWGAGDTQYF; CDR3 DNA: TGTGCCAGCAGCCTTAAATGGGGGGCCGGAGATACGCAGTATTTT
J gene: TRBJ1-1; D gene: .; V gene: TRBV4-2; clone size: .; CDR3 protein: CASSQELNTEAFF; CDR3 DNA: TGTGCCAGCAGCCAAGAACTGAACACTGAAGCTTTCTTT
J gene: TRBJ1-5; D gene: TRBD1; V gene: TRBV15; clone size: .; CDR3 protein: CATSPHRDRGFRGQPQHF; CDR3 DNA: TGTGCCACCAGCCCACACCGGGACAGAGGATTCCGGGGTCAGCCCCAGCATTTT
J gene: TRBJ2-7; D gene: .; V gene: TRBV2; clone size: once; CDR3 protein: CASSRDSWSSYEQYF; CDR3 DNA: TGTGCCAGCAGTCGGGACTCTTGGAGCTCCTACGAGCAGTACTTC
J gene: TRBJ2-3; D gene: .; V gene: TRBV4-2; clone size: .; CDR3 protein: CASSLHVLTEPVDTQYF; CDR3 DNA: TGTGCCAGCAGCCTTCATGTATTAACGGAGCCGGTAGATACGCAGTATTTT
J gene: TRBJ2-2; D gene: .; V gene: TRBV7-9; clone size: .; CDR3 protein: CASSLDRAGTDTGELFF; CDR3 DNA: TGTGCCAGCAGCTTAGATAGGGCGGGGACGGACACCGGGGAGCTGTTTTTT
J gene: TRBJ2-7; D gene: .; V gene: TRBV21-1; clone size: .; CDR3 protein: CASSKTQMSASGILYATGSYEQYF; CDR3 DNA: TGTGCCAGCAGCAAAACGCAGATGTCTGCATCAGGTATCCTTTACGCGACGGGATCCTACGAGCAGTACTTC
J gene: TRBJ2-3; D gene: .; V gene: TRBV5-1; clone size: .; CDR3 protein: CASSLRDTQYF; CDR3 DNA: TGCGCCAGCAGCTTACGAGATACGCAGTATTTT
J gene: TRBJ1-1; D gene: TRBD1; V gene: TRBV24-1; clone size: .; CDR3 protein: CATSDTGQGAAFF; CDR3 DNA: TGTGCCACCAGTGATACGGGACAGGGCGCAGCTTTCTTT
J gene: TRBJ1-1; D gene: TRBD1; V gene: TRBV10-1; clone size: .; CDR3 protein: CASSESTGEGTEAFF; CDR3 DNA: TGCGCCAGCAGTGAGAGTACAGGGGAAGGGACTGAAGCTTTCTTT
J gene: TRBJ2-7; D gene: TRBD2; V gene: TRBV24-1; clone size: .; CDR3 protein: CATSDFWTSGSSYEQYF; CDR3 DNA: TGTGCCACCAGTGATTTTTGGACTAGCGGGAGCTCCTACGAGCAGTACTTC
J gene: TRBJ1-3; D gene: TRBD1; V gene: TRBV24-1; clone size: .; CDR3 protein: CATSDTRQGFGNTIYF; CDR3 DNA: TGTGCCACCAGTGACACCAGACAGGGCTTCGGAAACACCATATATTTT
J gene: TRBJ1-2; D gene: .; V gene: TRBV9; clone size: .; CDR3 protein: CASSLRTDFNYGYTF; CDR3 DNA: TGTGCCAGCAGCCTGAGGACAGATTTTAACTATGGCTACACCTTC
J gene: TRBJ2-7; D gene: .; V gene: TRBV18; clone size: once; CDR3 protein: CASATGTTTYEQYF; CDR3 DNA: TGTGCCAGCGCCACCGGGACAACAACCTACGAGCAGTACTTC
J gene: TRBJ2-5; D gene: TRBD1; V gene: TRBV14; clone size: .; CDR3 protein: CASSPRQGKQETQYF; CDR3 DNA: TGTGCCAGCAGCCCGAGACAGGGGAAACAAGAGACCCAGTACTTC
J gene: TRBJ1-5; D gene: .; V gene: TRBV12-2; clone size: .; CDR3 protein: CASRLCPPGHQKNQPQHF; CDR3 DNA: TGTGCAAGTCGCTTATGTCCCCCGGGACACCAGAAAAATCAGCCCCAGCATTTT
J gene: TRBJ1-1; D gene: .; V gene: TRBV7-9; clone size: .; CDR3 protein: CASSQVIVNTEAFF; CDR3 DNA: TGTGCCAGCAGCCAGGTTATAGTGAACACTGAAGCTTTCTTT
J gene: TRBJ1-4; D gene: TRBD1; V gene: TRBV27; clone size: once; CDR3 protein: CASSEYTGGGEKLFF; CDR3 DNA: TGTGCCAGCAGTGAGTACACAGGGGGTGGTGAAAAACTGTTTTTT
J gene: TRBJ2-5; D gene: .; V gene: TRBV5-8; clone size: .; CDR3 protein: CASSLVATQYF; CDR3 DNA: TGTGCCAGCAGCTTGGTAGCTACCCAGTACTTC
J gene: TRBJ1-1; D gene: TRBD1; V gene: TRBV27; clone size: .; CDR3 protein: CASSESRDRVRNTEAFF; CDR3 DNA: TGTGCCAGCAGTGAATCCCGGGACAGGGTAAGAAATACTGAAGCTTTCTTT
J gene: TRBJ1-1; D gene: .; V gene: TRBV6-1; clone size: .; CDR3 protein: CASSEKSGGPEAFF; CDR3 DNA: TGTGCCAGCAGTGAGAAAAGCGGTGGACCTGAAGCTTTCTTT
J gene: TRBJ2-7; D gene: .; V gene: TRBV10-1; clone size: .; CDR3 protein: CASSDYIRAGLSEQYF; CDR3 DNA: TGCGCCAGCAGTGATTATATACGGGCAGGGCTATCCGAGCAGTACTTC
J gene: TRBJ1-3; D gene: .; V gene: TRBV7-4; clone size: .; CDR3 protein: CASSPRSGTGNTIYF; CDR3 DNA: TGTGCCAGCAGCCCCCGAAGTGGGACTGGAAACACCATATATTTT
J gene: TRBJ1-3; D gene: .; V gene: TRBV30; clone size: .; CDR3 protein: CAWSVRLSSGNTIYF; CDR3 DNA: TGTGCCTGGAGTGTACGGCTGAGCTCTGGAAACACCATATATTTT
J gene: TRBJ2-1; D gene: TRBD2; V gene: TRBV24-1; clone size: once; CDR3 protein: CATSDLPGRGGYNEQFF; CDR3 DNA: TGTGCCACCAGTGATTTGCCGGGGCGGGGGGGTTACAATGAGCAGTTCTTC
J gene: TRBJ2-1; D gene: .; V gene: TRBV5-5; clone size: .; CDR3 protein: CASRLTRHNEQFF; CDR3 DNA: TGTGCCAGCAGGCTGACTAGACACAATGAGCAGTTCTTC
J gene: TRBJ2-5; D gene: .; V gene: TRBV2; clone size: .; CDR3 protein: CASAMLSRETQYF; CDR3 DNA: TGTGCCAGCGCTATGTTGTCCCGGGAGACCCAGTACTTC
J gene: TRBJ1-2; D gene: .; V gene: TRBV5-4; clone size: .; CDR3 protein: CASSLGRIENYGYTF; CDR3 DNA: TGTGCCAGCAGCTTAGGACGGATAGAGAACTATGGCTACACCTTC
J gene: TRBJ2-7; D gene: .; V gene: TRBV5-4; clone size: .; CDR3 protein: CASSLGGDYEQYF; CDR3 DNA: TGTGCCAGCAGCTTGGGGGGGGACTACGAGCAGTACTTC
J gene: TRBJ1-5; D gene: .; V gene: TRBV2; clone size: few; CDR3 protein: CASSYSGEQPQHF; CDR3 DNA: TGTGCCAGCAGTTATTCAGGGGAACAGCCCCAGCATTTT
J gene: TRBJ1-4; D gene: .; V gene: TRBV2; clone size: once; CDR3 protein: CASSEQGRATNEKLFF; CDR3 DNA: TGTGCCAGCAGTGAACAGGGGAGAGCAACTAATGAAAAACTGTTTTTT
J gene: TRBJ1-6; D gene: .; V gene: TRBV30; clone size: .; CDR3 protein: CAWSVLIGAFSPLHF; CDR3 DNA: TGTGCCTGGAGTGTACTTATCGGGGCCTTTTCACCCCTCCACTTT
J gene: TRBJ2-4; D gene: .; V gene: TRBV2; clone size: .; CDR3 protein: CASIYEGSLAKNIQYF; CDR3 DNA: TGTGCCAGCATTTACGAGGGGTCCTTAGCCAAAAACATTCAGTACTTC
J gene: TRBJ1-2; D gene: TRBD1; V gene: TRBV19; clone size: .; CDR3 protein: CASSSLFWDRGNYGYTF; CDR3 DNA: TGTGCCAGTAGTTCGCTTTTTTGGGACAGGGGTAACTATGGCTACACCTTC
J gene: TRBJ2-3; D gene: TRBD2; V gene: TRBV5-8; clone size: .; CDR3 protein: CASSGGLAATDTQYF; CDR3 DNA: TGTGCCAGCAGCGGGGGACTAGCGGCCACAGATACGCAGTATTTT
J gene: TRBJ1-1; D gene: TRBD1; V gene: TRBV6-5; clone size: .; CDR3 protein: CASSLGGGGTEAFF; CDR3 DNA: TGTGCCAGCTCCCTAGGGGGCGGTGGGACTGAAGCTTTCTTT
J gene: TRBJ2-7; D gene: TRBD1; V gene: TRBV30; clone size: .; CDR3 protein: CAWSGRDRFSYEQYF; CDR3 DNA: TGTGCCTGGAGTGGCCGGGACAGATTCTCCTACGAGCAGTACTTC
J gene: TRBJ1-2; D gene: .; V gene: TRBV3-1/TRBV3-2; clone size: .; CDR3 protein: CASSQNTVGYGYTF; CDR3 DNA: TGTGCCAGCAGTCAGAACACTGTTGGCTATGGCTACACCTTC